This passage covers 5 T cell receptor beta chains from one sample sequenced in a study of vaccination effects on CD4 cells after COVID-19. Their antigens are not known. Expansion of antigen-specific CD4+ T cells with viral peptide pools was carried out by the ViraFEST assay before sequencing. Scientists isolated CD4+ T cells after a roughly nine-day culture period ended. Neither prior SARS-CoV-2 infection nor positive nucleocapsid antibodies were present in the vaccine recipients. The repertoire was sequenced with immunoSEQ multiplex PCR; TCRdb's copy has only in-frame clones and lacks some. Among 60,000 to 65,000 clones listed, approximately 75% were seen once. Source: CD4+ T cells from PBMCs cultured with HCoV-OC43 spike peptides, taken before COVID-19 vaccination. Regarding subset: HCoV-OC43 spike overlapping peptide pool stimulation. These receptors came from a human donor who received a COVID-19 vaccine.

The CDR3 coding sequence is TGTGCCAGCAGTCGCGGGGGATCTAATTCACCCCTCCACTTT. Protein product: CASSRGGSNSPLHF. The chain carries TRBV6-2 or TRBV6-3 and TRBJ1-6, with D perhaps matching TRBD1 (5 bases). This CDR3 comprises 14 residues. Trimming cost V 5 bases and J 6 bases, with 11 bases left between them. The germline V gene has CDR1 MNHEY and CDR2 SVGEGT.

The chain couples TRBV4-3 to TRBJ2-1; D may be TRBD1 or TRBD2 (6 bases each). The length of the CDR3 is 16 residues. The germline V gene has CDR1 LGHNA and CDR2 YSLEER. V lost 1 base to trimming and J lost 0 bases, with 10 bases between them. This chain's CDR3 is CASSQVWGASYNEQFF. The CDR3 DNA reads TGCGCCAGCAGCCAAGTATGGGGGGCCTCCTACAATGAGCAGTTCTTC.

Here the CDR3 DNA reads TGTGCCAGCAGCCAAAGCGGGACAGGGGTGGGCTTCTTT. Translation: CASSQSGTGVGFF. This chain links TRBV3-1 (or the pseudogene TRBV3-2) with TRBJ1-1; 10 nucleotides align to TRBD1. The CDR3 consists of 13 residues. V dropped 2 bases and J dropped 14; count of bases not matched to a gene: 8. Germline V lookup: CDR1 LGHDT, CDR2 YNNKEL (reference sequence).

V gene TRBV3-1 (or the pseudogene TRBV3-2) combines with J gene TRBJ1-6; 10 bases match TRBD1. The CDR3 runs to 16 residues. Germline CDR1 reads LGHDT; CDR2 reads YNNKEL (reference sequence). Trimming at V came to 5 bases and at J to 8 bases, leaving 9 bases not matched to a gene. CDR3 nucleotide sequence: TGTGCCAGCAGCTGGGGACAGGGGATAAATTATTCACCCCTCCACTTT. Encoded protein: CASSWGQGINYSPLHF.

There are a few counts of this clone. The chain uses TRBV3-1 (or the pseudogene TRBV3-2) and TRBJ2-2; tentatively, D is TRBD2 (5 bases). The V and J ends lost 0 bases and 0 bases respectively, with 14 bases between them. Per germline, CDR1 LGHDT and CDR2 YNNKEL (reference sequence). The CDR3 loop spans 18 amino acids. CDR3 DNA: TGTGCCAGCAGCCAAGAGAATGGGCTAGCTACGAACACCGGGGAGCTGTTTTTT. As protein: CASSQENGLATNTGELFF.